Below are 32 T cell receptor beta chains sequenced from a single sample in a study of cytomegalovirus exposure and HLA in healthy donors. The study ran its PCR with 60 Vbeta and 13 Jbeta primers. Assay: immunoSEQ multiplex PCR; the TCRdb copy retains only in-frame clones and omits some. The sample contains about 65,000 clones, 62% of which appear only once. The sequencing input was PBMCs. The receptors were gathered from a man aged 25 to 40 in good health and CMV-seronegative.

This CDR3 is CASSFDSYGYTF. The DNA for the CDR3 is TGTGCCAGCAGCTTTGACAGCTATGGCTACACCTTC. The chain carries TRBV7-9 and TRBJ1-2; possible D gene TRBD1, 5 bases. Per germline, CDR1 SEHNR and CDR2 FQNEAQ (reference sequence). This CDR3 has 12 residues. V was pared by 3 bases and J by 4 bases, with 6 bases between. Based on the CDR3 plus reference TRBV7-9 and TRBJ1-2, the full variable domain is DTGVSQNPRHKITKRGQNVTFRCDPISEHNRLYWYRQTLGQGPEFLTYFQNEAQLEKSRLLSDRFSAERPKGSFSTLEIQRTEQGDSAMYLCASSFDSYGYTFGSGTRLTVV.

The count of this clone is one. This chain uses TRBV6-5 with TRBJ1-2; tentatively, D is TRBD1 (5 bases). This CDR3 is 14 amino acids long. CDR1 MNHEY and CDR2 SVGAGI come from the germline V gene. Deletions cut 0 bases from V and 8 bases from J, with 13 bases between. The CDR3 reads CASSYSFAGLGYTF. The CDR3 DNA sequence: TGTGCCAGCAGTTACTCTTTTGCAGGGCTAGGCTACACCTTC.

In DNA, the CDR3 is TGTGCCAGCAAGACAGGGAACACTGAAGCTTTCTTT. The encoded protein is CASKTGNTEAFF. The chain combines TRBV27 with TRBJ1-1; perhaps TRBD1 as D (6 bases). Germline CDR1 is MNHEY and CDR2 is SMNVEV (reference sequence). V was shortened by 7 bases and J by 1 base, with 7 bases between the two germline ends. The length of the CDR3 is 12 residues.

The chain uses TRBV7-8 and TRBJ1-3; unclear D gene. V dropped 3 bases and J dropped 1 base, with 7 bases sitting between them. CDR3 length: 14 residues. The V gene's germline CDR1 is SGHVS and CDR2 FQNEAQ. This CDR3 is CASSFTGSGNTIYF. CDR3 coding DNA: TGTGCCAGCAGCTTCACCGGGTCTGGAAACACCATATATTTT.

The V call is TRBV6-5, the J call TRBJ1-5; no reliable D call. This CDR3 comprises 14 residues. V dropped 1 base and J dropped 7 bases, with 11 bases sitting between them. CDR1 is MNHEY, CDR2 SVGAGI, per germline. The CDR3 DNA sequence: TGTGCCAGCAGTTACTTGTCTAGCAGGCAGCCCCAGCATTTT. Translation: CASSYLSSRQPQHF.

This clone has only a few counts. This chain connects TRBV10-3 to TRBJ1-1, with D unresolved. CDR1 is ENHRY and CDR2 is SYGVKD in the germline V gene. The ends were cut back, 4 bases at V and 6 bases at J, with 12 bases in the middle. The CDR3 length is 13 residues. CDR3 loop: CAISGASVAEAFF. CDR3 sequence (DNA): TGTGCCATCAGTGGAGCGTCAGTGGCTGAAGCTTTCTTT.

The chain employs TRBV6-5 and TRBJ2-7, with D unresolved. Trimming pared 2 bases from V and 0 bases from J, leaving 5 bases between. This CDR3 is 13 amino acids long. Germline CDR1 MNHEY, CDR2 SVGAGI. The CDR3 region is CASSYGVSYEQYF. The CDR3 bases are TGTGCCAGCAGTTACGGAGTCTCCTACGAGCAGTACTTC.

The chain employs TRBV25-1 and TRBJ2-3; a weak D match, TRBD2 (5 bases). The V end was cut by 6 bases, the J end by 1 base, with 8 bases between. Germline V gene data show CDR1 as MGHDK and CDR2 as SYGVNS. The CDR3 has 13 amino acids. Here the CDR3 reads CASSLLGTDTQYF. CDR3 in DNA: TGTGCCAGCAGCTTACTAGGCACAGATACGCAGTATTTT.

This chain connects TRBV6-5 to TRBJ1-6; no reliable D call. V shed 0 bases and J shed 8 bases, with 14 bases lying between them. The CDR3 consists of 16 residues. The germline V gene encodes CDR1 MNHEY and CDR2 SVGAGI. Written as DNA, the CDR3 is TGTGCCAGCAGTTACTCGGCCCGGGGAGCGGATTCACCCCTCCACTTT. Encoded protein: CASSYSARGADSPLHF.

The CDR3 DNA sequence: TGTGCCAGCAGCCAGGGACAGGTTAATGAAAAACTGTTTTTT. Translating it yields CASSQGQVNEKLFF. V is TRBV9 and J is TRBJ1-4; 8 bases align to TRBD1. The CDR3 has 14 residues. J gave up 4 bases and V 4 bases, and 3 bases lay outside the gene matches. Germline loops: CDR1 SGDLS, CDR2 YYNGEE.

This sequence joins TRBV5-1 and TRBJ2-7; D remains unclear. V shed 0 bases and J shed 0 bases, with 10 bases lying between them. The CDR3 loop spans 15 amino acids. Germline CDR1 and CDR2: SGHRS and YFSETQ. CDR3 protein: CASSLGRISSYEQYF. The CDR3 DNA reads TGCGCCAGCAGCTTGGGCAGGATCAGCTCCTACGAGCAGTACTTC.

CDR3: CASSRTWGGRGNNSPLHF. The DNA for the CDR3 is TGTGCCAGCAGCCGAACTTGGGGTGGCAGGGGGAATAATTCACCCCTCCACTTT. The rearrangement links TRBV7-2 to TRBJ1-6; 7 nucleotides agree with TRBD1. The CDR3 sequence is 18 residues long. From germline, CDR1 is SGHTA and CDR2 FQGNSA. V lost 5 bases and J lost 5; bases outside the gene matches: 15.

This chain joins TRBV30 and TRBJ2-6, with D possibly TRBD2 on 7 matching bases. This CDR3 comprises 13 residues. V was trimmed by 5 bases and J by 13 bases, leaving 18 bases between them. Germline CDR1 GTSNPN, CDR2 SVGIG (reference sequence). CDR3 amino acids: CAWAVGGPRVLTF. Here the CDR3 DNA reads TGTGCCTGGGCGGTGGGGGGGCCCAGGGTCCTGACTTTC.

This sequence joins TRBV9 and TRBJ1-1; tentative D call: TRBD1 (5 bases). Germline-derived CDR1 and CDR2 are SGDLS and YYNGEE. Deletions cut 0 bases from V and 1 base from J, with 13 bases between. The CDR3 totals 16 residues. The CDR3 DNA is TGTGCCAGCAGCGTAGTGCGGGGAAGGGGGAACACTGAAGCTTTCTTT. Its translation: CASSVVRGRGNTEAFF.

The gene calls are TRBV4-2 and TRBJ2-7; TRBD1 agrees at 8 bases. Germline loops: CDR1 LGHNA, CDR2 YNFKEQ. With V trimmed by 5 bases and J by 3 bases, 9 bases remained unmatched. The CDR3 is 15 residues long. CDR3 protein: CASSYGQGFSYEQYF. The CDR3 DNA is TGTGCCAGCAGCTATGGACAGGGATTTAGCTACGAGCAGTACTTC.

J is TRBJ1-5 and V is TRBV4-1; perhaps TRBD1 as D (5 bases). V gave up 4 bases and J gave up 5 bases, with 18 bases separating them. Germline lookup yields CDR1 MGHRA and CDR2 YSYEKL. The CDR3 runs to 16 residues. The CDR3 DNA follows: TGCGCCAGCAGCCTACGCCCGACAGTCCCCGATCAGCCCCAGCATTTT. Protein product: CASSLRPTVPDQPQHF.

This chain joins TRBV29-1 and TRBJ2-5; TRBD1 agrees at 8 bases. CDR1 and CDR2 from the germline V gene are SQVTM and ANQGSEA. With V trimmed by 6 bases and J by 6 bases, 12 bases remained unmatched. The CDR3 loop spans 14 amino acids. The CDR3 DNA sequence: TGCAGCGTCGGCCAGGGGGCGGGTATGCAGACCCAGTACTTC. Amino acid sequence: CSVGQGAGMQTQYF. Complete variable domain (other parts from reference TRBV29-1 and TRBJ2-5): SAVISQKPSRDICQRGTSLTIQCQVDSQVTMMFWYRQQPGQSLTLIATANQGSEATYESGFVIDKFPISRPNLTFSTLTVSNMSPEDSSIYLCSVGQGAGMQTQYFGPGTRLLVL.

The chain combines TRBV15 with TRBJ2-7; tentatively, D is TRBD2 (6 bases). V lost 0 bases to trimming and J lost 1 base, with 10 bases between them. Looked up from germline, CDR1 is LNHNV and CDR2 is YYDKDF (reference sequence). There are 15 residues in the CDR3. The CDR3 DNA follows: TGTGCCACCAGCAGAGATAGGAGGGGATCCTACGAGCAGTACTTC. The encoded protein is CATSRDRRGSYEQYF.

The chain recombines TRBV5-6 with TRBJ1-2, with TRBD1 as a possible D gene (6 bases). This CDR3 is 15 amino acids long. CDR1 and CDR2 from the germline V gene are SGHDT and YYEEEE. V shed 4 bases and J shed 8 bases, with 21 bases lying between them. The CDR3 bases are TGTGCCAGCAGCCCACCGGACAGAGGCACGGGGGGCTACACCTTC. It translates to CASSPPDRGTGGYTF.

The V gene is TRBV5-8, the J gene TRBJ2-3, with 7 bases matching TRBD2. The CDR3 is 15 residues long. The germline V gene has CDR1 SGHTS and CDR2 YDEGEE. Trimming cost V 3 bases and J 5 bases; bases outside gene matches: 9. The CDR3 DNA follows: TGTGCCAGCAGCTGGGGGAGCGGGAAGGGAGATACGCAGTATTTT. Encoded protein: CASSWGSGKGDTQYF.

The table lists this clone with a count of one. This sequence joins TRBV5-1 and TRBJ2-7; D might be TRBD1 (5 bases). V was trimmed by 6 bases and J by 10 bases, leaving 23 bases between them. Per germline, CDR1 SGHRS and CDR2 YFSETQ. The CDR3 loop spans 14 amino acids. The CDR3 DNA reads TGCGCCAGCACTACGCAATACCGCGAGACAGTCCAGTACTTC. This translates into CASTTQYRETVQYF.

The rearrangement links TRBV2 to TRBJ1-2; 8 nucleotides line up with TRBD1. V shed 10 bases and J 6 bases; nucleotides not matched to a gene: 13. The CDR3 runs to 14 residues. Per the germline V gene, CDR1 is SNHLY and CDR2 is FYNNEI. In DNA form, the CDR3 reads TGTGCCACCAATCCCCCCGGGACAGGCGATGGCTACACCTTC. Protein: CATNPPGTGDGYTF.

The gene calls are TRBV4-1 and TRBJ2-7; 8 bases match TRBD1. Trimming removed 5 bases from V and 2 bases from J; junction bases left unmatched: 11. Germline CDR1 and CDR2: MGHRA and YSYEKL. The CDR3 runs 16 residues. CDR3 sequence: CASSFDPGGNPYEQYF. The CDR3 DNA sequence: TGCGCCAGCAGCTTCGACCCAGGGGGCAACCCCTACGAGCAGTACTTC.

The chain employs TRBV5-6 and TRBJ2-7, with 10 bases matching TRBD2. The CDR3 runs 14 residues. Looked up from germline, CDR1 is SGHDT and CDR2 is YYEEEE. V was clipped by 7 bases and J by 3 bases; unmatched bases: 7. The CDR3 region is CASSEGTSVYEQYF. The DNA for the CDR3 is TGTGCCAGCTCGGAAGGGACTAGCGTCTACGAGCAGTACTTC.

J is TRBJ1-2 and V is TRBV29-1; D gene ambiguous. Trimming left V 4 bases short and J 8 bases short, with 14 bases between. Per the germline V gene, CDR1 is SQVTM and CDR2 is ANQGSEA. CDR3 length equals 12 residues. CDR3 region: CSVGGGFEGYTF. The CDR3 nucleotides read TGCAGCGTTGGGGGAGGGTTCGAAGGCTACACCTTC.

The rearrangement joins TRBV30 to TRBJ2-7; 11 nucleotides match TRBD2. This CDR3 is built from 14 residues. Trimming at V came to 6 bases and at J to 5 bases, leaving 9 bases not matched to a gene. Germline V gene lookup returns CDR1 GTSNPN and CDR2 SVGIG (reference sequence). As DNA, the CDR3 is TGTGCCTGTATTCCGGCTAGCGGGGGGAACGAGCAGTACTTC. It yields the protein CACIPASGGNEQYF.

The rearrangement links TRBV5-1 to TRBJ2-1; 9 nucleotides align to TRBD2. Trimming cost V 3 bases and J 9 bases; bases outside gene matches: 10. Per germline, CDR1 SGHRS and CDR2 YFSETQ. CDR3 length: 15 amino acids. CDR3 region: CASSWTGLALVEQFF. As DNA, the CDR3 is TGCGCCAGCAGCTGGACGGGACTAGCCCTTGTTGAGCAGTTCTTC.

The chain joins TRBV6-5 to TRBJ2-5, with 7 bases that match TRBD2. In germline, CDR1 is MNHEY, CDR2 SVGAGI. The junction had 1 base not matched to a gene; V was cut back by 4 bases and J by 5 bases. The CDR3 length is 12 residues. The CDR3 region is CASSWRGETQYF. The CDR3 DNA sequence: TGTGCCAGCAGTTGGCGGGGGGAGACCCAGTACTTC.

The chain couples TRBV19 to TRBJ2-2, with a weak D call TRBD2 (7 bases). Germline V gene data show CDR1 as LNHDA and CDR2 as SQIVND (reference sequence). V was pared by 3 bases and J by 7 bases, with 12 bases between. This CDR3 is built from 14 residues. The CDR3 sequence is CASSIRRGHGELFF. The CDR3 DNA is TGTGCCAGTAGTATCCGGCGGGGGCACGGGGAGCTGTTTTTT.

V and J are TRBV6-1 and TRBJ1-2; 7 positions match TRBD1. This CDR3 spans 15 amino acids. Germline V gene sequence: CDR1 MNHNS, CDR2 SASEGT. Trimming took 2 bases from V and 6 from J; bases not matched to a gene: 9. The CDR3, as DNA: TGTGCCAGCAGTGAAAATCTATTGACAGGGAATGGCTACACCTTC. This codes for CASSENLLTGNGYTF.

This clone has a handful of counts. The V gene is TRBV29-1, the J gene TRBJ2-7, with 11 bases that match TRBD1. Germline CDR1 reads SQVTM; CDR2 reads ANQGSEA. The CDR3 totals 14 residues. V gave up 3 bases and J gave up 5 bases; unmatched junction bases: 6. CDR3 sequence: CSVETGTGGDEQYF. CDR3 in DNA: TGCAGCGTTGAGACCGGGACAGGGGGTGACGAGCAGTACTTC.

In its sample, this clone was seen a few times. The chain is built from TRBV6-1 and TRBJ1-5; no clear D gene. Germline CDR1 reads MNHNS; CDR2 reads SASEGT. The CDR3 has 15 amino acids. V lost 6 bases and J lost 1, with 13 bases in between. CDR3 amino acids: CASRTLGGSNQPQHF. The CDR3, as DNA: TGTGCCAGCAGAACCCTGGGAGGGAGCAATCAGCCCCAGCATTTT.